The present T cell receptor (beta chain) was sequenced within a study of identical twins. TCRdb re-analysed the 5' RACE reads in MiXCR, keeping a single row per CDR3 protein. The sample includes some 320,000 distinct CDR3 sequences, 9% to 15% seen only once; the top ten take around 7.2%. The study's findings and limits: The study found weaker excess twin sharing in beta out-of-frame sequences.

Worth noting for this clonotype: The target antigen is unknown.

Germline V lookup: CDR1 SGDLS, CDR2 YYNGEE. V was shortened by 3 bases and J by 6 bases, with 1 base between the two germline ends. CDR3 length: 11 amino acids. Separately, the same data were catalogued under a study of yellow fever vaccine responses in identical twins.

The gene calls are TRBV9 and TRBJ2-6, with no clear D. Sequenced material: CD8+ T cells sorted from blood. The sequence came from a woman aged 18-29 years in good health. The CDR3 DNA reads as TGTGCCAGCAGCGCGGCCAACGTCCTGACTTTC. Translation gives CASSAANVLTF.